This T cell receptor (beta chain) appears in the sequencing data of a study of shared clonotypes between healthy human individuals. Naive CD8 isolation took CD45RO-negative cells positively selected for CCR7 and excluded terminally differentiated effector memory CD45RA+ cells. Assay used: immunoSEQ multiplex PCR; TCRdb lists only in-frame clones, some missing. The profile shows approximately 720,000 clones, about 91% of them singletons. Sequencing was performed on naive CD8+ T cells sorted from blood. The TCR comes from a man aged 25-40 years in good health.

The CDR3 is CASSEPGKPSGNTIYF. DNA for the CDR3: TGTGCCAGCTCCGAGCCAGGGAAGCCCTCTGGAAACACCATATATTTT. The chain joins TRBV19 to TRBJ1-3, with TRBD1 as a possible D gene (5 bases). The CDR3 runs 16 residues. Germline CDR1 reads LNHDA; CDR2 reads SQIVND (reference sequence). V lost 9 bases to trimming and J lost 0 bases, with 18 bases between them.